This T cell receptor (beta chain) was found in a study of tissue T cells after allogeneic stem cell transplantation. Background on the study: Several lines of graft-versus-host disease therapy were given to all patients, all with gastrointestinal involvement.

Generated by immunoSEQ multiplex PCR, the TCRdb table keeps only in-frame clones and is missing some. The table includes about 43,000 clones, 80% to 95% detected once. Worth noting for this clone: The antigen is undetermined.

Germline V CDR1 and CDR2: SGHAT, FQNNGV. The CDR3 runs to 14 residues. V trimming: 1 base; J trimming: 7 bases; junction bases outside the gene matches: 3. Whole-study findings and limits: Limitations included a small, clinically heterogeneous cohort and limited sampling depth. Across patients, clones rarely overlapped, yet motif clusters were shared tissue-specifically.

The V gene is TRBV11-2, the J gene TRBJ1-5; 8 positions agree with TRBD1. The specimen was blood, collected before transplantation. The receptor's source is a woman aged 40 to 75 who later had graft-versus-host disease after an allogeneic stem cell transplant. This CDR3 reads CASSLGQGTQPQHF. The CDR3 nucleotides are TGTGCCAGCAGCTTAGGACAGGGGACCCAGCCCCAGCATTTT.